This T cell receptor (beta chain) was captured by sequencing in a study of CD8 T cells in ankylosing spondylitis. The V end lost 3 bases, the J end lost 7 bases, and 5 bases lay between the germline ends. The CDR3 contains 11 residues. The sample holds many counts of this clonotype. Its antigen remains unidentified. Points from the study as a whole: Among TCR beta sequences, a motif of fewer than 10 highly homologous variants appeared characteristic of ankylosing spondylitis blood. Reports say disease-linked clones showed up significantly more in matched ankylosing spondylitis synovial fluid. Disease-linked clones proved CD8+ and comparatively uncommon in peripheral blood. Earlier authors reported some of these motif variants in reactive arthritis synovial fluid and blood.

The TCR beta libraries were generated through quantitative 5'-RACE incorporating molecular barcodes. Via MiXCR, TCRdb re-called the 5' RACE reads, giving one row per CDR3 protein. Among some 840,000 distinct CDR3 sequences listed, about an eighth were seen once. V gene TRBV12-3 or TRBV12-4 combines with J gene TRBJ2-3; D not certain. This receptor was taken from a male donor with ankylosing spondylitis. The sample taken for sequencing was blood, either unsorted or a sorted T cell fraction (not recorded which). In DNA form, the CDR3 reads TGTGCCAGCAGTTTTTCCTATACGCAGTATTTT. Protein: CASSFSYTQYF.